The 25 T cell receptor beta chains below all came from one sample that was sequenced in a study of T cells in localized non-small cell lung cancer (dated by TCRdb to 2018 to 2021). Libraries were prepared through the immunoSEQ multiplex PCR assay. The source is immuneACCESS, and TCRdb retained only in-frame sequences with V and J called. Part of the clones is not carried over; for the studies checked, unresolved V genes explain less than half of this, and the remainder is unexplained. Here the sample has 2,000 or so clones; approximately 40% occur a single time. The ten top clones hold approximately 7% of the sample. Sequences were derived from lung tumor tissue, sampled before any cancer treatment. Source of these receptors: an older female donor with stage I lung adenocarcinoma.

The V call is TRBV5-1, the J call TRBJ2-3, with D possibly matching TRBD1 (5 bases). CDR1 SGHRS and CDR2 YFSETQ come from the germline V gene. Trimming left V 5 bases short and J 4 bases short, with 14 bases between. The CDR3 runs to 14 residues. CDR3 residues: CASRMGGAADTQYF. CDR3 DNA: TGCGCCAGCAGGATGGGTGGGGCTGCAGATACGCAGTATTTT.

This chain links TRBV14 with TRBJ2-3; 7 bases are shared with TRBD1. The V segment lost 4 bases and the J segment 6 bases; nucleotides outside the gene matches: 13. The V gene's germline CDR1 is SGHDN and CDR2 FVKESK. The CDR3 is 16 amino acids. CDR3 sequence: CASSRMTGFRVDTQYF. CDR3 nucleotide sequence: TGTGCCAGCAGCCGTATGACAGGGTTCCGTGTCGATACGCAGTATTTT.

This clone has more than one count but fewer than ten. V is TRBV9 and J is TRBJ1-1, with D hard to call. V dropped 4 bases and J dropped 4 bases, with 17 bases sitting between them. This CDR3 comprises 15 residues. Per the germline V gene, CDR1 is SGDLS and CDR2 is YYNGEE. The CDR3 bases are TGTGCCAGCAGCCCTCCGGCGGGTAATCCCACTGAAGCTTTCTTT. Amino acid sequence: CASSPPAGNPTEAFF.

The chain employs TRBV18 and TRBJ1-1, with D perhaps matching TRBD1 (5 bases). CDR1 and CDR2 (germline): KGHSH, LQKENI. The CDR3 runs 12 residues. Trimming stripped 4 bases from V and 8 bases from J, with 11 bases between. The CDR3 sequence is CASSLGLFEAFF. The CDR3 bases are TGTGCCAGCTCACTGGGACTGTTCGAAGCTTTCTTT.

The CDR3 DNA is TGTGCCAGCAGCCAAAGTGGGGGAACGCCCCAGCATTTT. It codes for CASSQSGGTPQHF. The V gene is TRBV14, the J gene TRBJ1-5; a weak D match, TRBD1 (5 bases). The CDR3 consists of 13 residues. Germline lookup yields CDR1 SGHDN and CDR2 FVKESK. V lost 2 bases and J lost 9, with 11 bases in between.

This clone was recorded a few times. J is TRBJ2-3 and V is TRBV5-1; 10 positions agree with TRBD1. The CDR3 loop spans 14 amino acids. V lost 4 bases and J lost 5; bases outside the gene matches: 4. The germline CDR1 and CDR2 sequences are SGHRS and YFSETQ. The CDR3 DNA is TGCGCCAGCAGCGCCGGGACAGGGGTAGATACGCAGTATTTT. This gives the protein CASSAGTGVDTQYF.

This sequence joins TRBV11-3 and TRBJ1-5; D is unclear. The CDR3 spans 15 residues. Germline CDR1 SGHNT, CDR2 YENEEA. With 5 bases removed from V and 0 bases from J, the gap between germline ends came to 11 bases. DNA for the CDR3: TGTGCCAGCAGCGTTGAACCCAATAGCAATCAGCCCCAGCATTTT. Translation gives CASSVEPNSNQPQHF.

This clone appeared a few times. The V and J genes are TRBV25-1 and TRBJ1-5; no clear D gene. Germline assignment: CDR1 MGHDK and CDR2 SYGVNS. The CDR3 is 12 amino acids. The germline V and J ends were trimmed by 5 bases and 7 bases, with 9 bases remaining between them. CDR3 loop: CASSLAGQPQHF. The CDR3 nucleotides read TGTGCCAGCAGTTTGGCGGGGCAGCCCCAGCATTTT.

This chain uses TRBV28 with TRBJ2-3; 9 bases are a match to TRBD2. Germline CDR1 MDHEN, CDR2 SYDVKM. The CDR3 is made up of 15 amino acids. V lost 5 bases to trimming and J lost 2 bases; unmatched junction nucleotides: 5. The CDR3 region is CASSSIAGDTDTQYF. In DNA, the CDR3 is TGTGCCAGCAGTAGTATAGCGGGAGACACAGATACGCAGTATTTT.

This sequence joins TRBV19 and TRBJ2-5; D unclear. The germline V and J ends were trimmed by 3 bases and 4 bases, with 6 bases remaining between them. Germline V lookup: CDR1 LNHDA, CDR2 SQIVND (reference sequence). The CDR3 covers 12 residues. CDR3 nucleotides: TGTGCCAGTAGTATTAACGGAGAGACCCAGTACTTC. Residues: CASSINGETQYF.

The V and J genes are TRBV7-6 and TRBJ2-3; D uncertain. V was cut by 2 bases and J by 2 bases, with 8 bases left in between. The CDR3 spans 14 residues. The germline V gene encodes CDR1 SGHVS and CDR2 FNYEAQ. Written as DNA, the CDR3 is TGTGCCAGCAGCTTATTCTTATTCACAGATACGCAGTATTTT. This encodes CASSLFLFTDTQYF.

This clone was seen only a few times. The chain couples TRBV11-3 to TRBJ1-4; the D is unclear. The V gene's germline CDR1 is SGHNT and CDR2 YENEEA. The CDR3 contains 14 residues. Trimming stripped 5 bases from V and 6 bases from J, with 13 bases between. DNA for the CDR3: TGTGCCAGCAGCGAAGACACGGCGTATGAAAAACTGTTTTTT. This gives the protein CASSEDTAYEKLFF.

The genes are TRBV19 and TRBJ2-5; maybe TRBD2 (6 bases). The CDR3 length is 14 residues. CDR1 and CDR2 from the germline V gene are LNHDA and SQIVND (reference sequence). With 10 bases removed from V and 5 bases from J, the gap between germline ends came to 20 bases. CDR3 loop: CANTTVAGKETQYF. The CDR3 nucleotides are TGTGCCAATACCACCGTGGCGGGGAAGGAGACCCAGTACTTC.

The CDR3 loop is CSVVWLAGGANHPEQYF. CDR3 in DNA: TGCAGCGTTGTCTGGCTAGCGGGAGGGGCAAACCACCCCGAGCAGTACTTC. The chain uses TRBV29-1 and TRBJ2-7; 12 bases map to TRBD2. The germline gives CDR1 SQVTM, CDR2 ANQGSEA. There are 17 residues in the CDR3. V was pared by 4 bases and J by 6 bases, with 16 bases of the junction left unmatched.

The J gene is TRBJ1-1, the V gene TRBV6-8, with a weak D call TRBD1 (5 bases). Germline V gene sequence: CDR1 MNHGY, CDR2 SAAAGT. V dropped 6 bases and J dropped 1 base, with 9 bases sitting between them. This CDR3 region has 13 residues. For the CDR3, the DNA is TGTGCCAGCAGGCCAACAGGGAACACTGAAGCTTTCTTT. This translates into CASRPTGNTEAFF.

The V and J genes are TRBV28 and TRBJ2-2; tentatively, D is TRBD1 or TRBD2 (5 bases each). The CDR3 contains 15 residues. V lost 8 bases and J lost 1, with 14 bases in between. Germline CDR1 is MDHEN and CDR2 is SYDVKM. CDR3 loop: CASGGPTENTGELFF. CDR3 bases: TGTGCCAGCGGGGGTCCGACAGAGAACACCGGGGAGCTGTTTTTT.

CDR3 sequence: CASSTTLQTGELFF. The CDR3 DNA follows: TGTGCCAGTAGTACGACCCTACAAACCGGGGAGCTGTTTTTT. V is TRBV19 and J is TRBJ2-2; D gene unclear. The germline V gene has CDR1 LNHDA and CDR2 SQIVND (reference sequence). The CDR3 has 14 amino acids. Trimming pared 4 bases from V and 5 bases from J, leaving 11 bases between. The whole variable domain, filled in from reference TRBV19 and TRBJ2-2, reads DGGITQSPKYLFRKEGQNVTLSCEQNLNHDAMYWYRQDPGQGLRLIYYSQIVNDFQKGDIAEGYSVSREKKESFPLTVTSAQKNPTAFYLCASSTTLQTGELFFGEGSRLTVL.

This clone was seen only a few times. The chain uses TRBV6-8 and TRBJ2-1; maybe TRBD1 (5 bases). V lost 6 bases and J lost 0, with 9 bases in between. The CDR3 covers 14 residues. Germline V lookup: CDR1 MNHGY, CDR2 SAAAGT. The CDR3: CASSRDSSYNEQFF. The CDR3 DNA reads TGTGCCAGCAGCCGAGACAGCTCCTACAATGAGCAGTTCTTC.

By share, this clone counts as medium-sized. This rearrangement joins TRBV9 to TRBJ2-7, with D unresolved. The CDR3 has 13 amino acids. In germline, CDR1 is SGDLS, CDR2 YYNGEE. The V end lost 5 bases, the J end lost 2 bases, and 11 bases lay between the germline ends. The chain's CDR3 is CASSEWEPYEQYF. DNA for the CDR3: TGTGCCAGCAGTGAATGGGAACCCTACGAGCAGTACTTC.

The rearrangement links TRBV9 to TRBJ2-2; 8 nucleotides match TRBD1. The CDR3 has 16 amino acids. Trimming at V came to 0 bases and at J to 3 bases, leaving 4 bases not matched to a gene. Germline V gene data show CDR1 as SGDLS and CDR2 as YYNGEE. The CDR3: CASSVAPGGDTGELFF. CDR3 in DNA: TGTGCCAGCAGCGTAGCCCCAGGGGGCGACACCGGGGAGCTGTTTTTT.

The V and J genes are TRBV9 and TRBJ2-2, with 7 positions matching TRBD2. V was pared by 5 bases and J by 2 bases, with 6 bases of the junction left unmatched. The CDR3 has 15 amino acids. Germline CDR1 reads SGDLS; CDR2 reads YYNGEE. This CDR3 reads CASRGGAGNTGELFF. Here the CDR3 DNA reads TGTGCCAGCAGAGGAGGAGCGGGAAACACCGGGGAGCTGTTTTTT.

V usage is TRBV9 and J usage is TRBJ2-2; TRBD2 matches at 10 bases. Germline V CDR1 and CDR2: SGDLS, YYNGEE. The CDR3 runs to 16 residues. Losses at the gene ends were 1 base for V and 3 bases for J; bases not matched to a gene: 3. The CDR3 sequence is CASSVYTSGDTGELFF. CDR3 in DNA: TGTGCCAGCAGCGTATACACTAGCGGGGACACCGGGGAGCTGTTTTTT.

J is TRBJ1-1 and V is TRBV29-1, with 7 bases fitting TRBD1. CDR1 is SQVTM, CDR2 ANQGSEA, per germline. Unmatched junction bases numbered 5, after V lost 3 bases and J lost 4 bases. The CDR3 is 13 amino acids. CDR3 sequence reads: CSVEPTGVTEAFF. Written as DNA, the CDR3 is TGCAGCGTTGAGCCTACAGGGGTCACTGAAGCTTTCTTT.

This clone was observed a handful of times. This sequence joins TRBV23-1 and TRBJ2-5; D gene ambiguous. TRBV23-1 is assigned to the ORF class and has an uncertain function. The CDR3 runs 13 residues. V dropped 7 bases and J dropped 5 bases, with 14 bases sitting between them. This CDR3 is CASTFRPEETQYF. CDR3 sequence (DNA): TGCGCCAGCACCTTCAGGCCAGAGGAGACCCAGTACTTC.

In its sample, this clone was seen a few times. The rearrangement uses TRBV19 and TRBJ2-7, with a tentative D call TRBD2 (6 bases). This CDR3 comprises 15 residues. V was shortened by 6 bases and J by 2 bases, with 17 bases between the two germline ends. Germline CDR1 reads LNHDA; CDR2 reads SQIVND (reference sequence). In nucleotides, the CDR3 is TGTGCCAGTAGACGCTTGAGGCGGGATGCCTACGAGCAGTACTTC. This translates into CASRRLRRDAYEQYF.